This T cell receptor beta chain was recovered during a study of cytomegalovirus exposure and HLA in healthy donors. This PCR relied on a set of 60 Vbeta primers and 13 Jbeta primers. Measured with immunoSEQ multiplex PCR; TCRdb has only the in-frame clones, and not every one. The sample consists of roughly 33,000 clones, 80% of them appearing once. The study, taken as a whole, reports: At a 0.05 false discovery rate, a later analysis found approximately 17,000 TCR beta sequences to be associated with HLA alleles.

Of note for this clone: Its antigen remains unknown.

Sample: PBMCs. This receptor was taken from a male donor in good health and CMV-seronegative.

The CDR3 sequence: CASSQYPGQGFGYTF. The CDR3 coding sequence is TGCGCCAGCAGCCAGTATCCGGGACAGGGGTTCGGCTACACCTTC. The chain is built from TRBV4-3 and TRBJ1-2, with 10 bases matching TRBD1. The CDR3 loop spans 15 amino acids. The trim removed 3 bases at V and 8 bases at J, leaving 9 bases unmatched. Germline-derived CDR1 and CDR2 are LGHNA and YSLEER.